Listed below are T cell receptor beta chains from one sample, sequenced in a study of CD8 T cells in Susac syndrome. One entry per CDR3 protein results from TCRdb running MiXCR on the immunoSEQ multiplex PCR reads. The sample holds 77,000 or so distinct CDR3 sequences, about 93% seen once. Sequenced material: CD4+ T cells from PBMCs. Receptors were obtained from a human donor with Susac syndrome. CDR3s include the opening cysteine and the closing phenylalanine or tryptophan. The D gene is left open where the match is weak. Clone size is shown for a subset of rows, as once, few, many or a class of expanded clone.

v_gene	j_gene	abundance	d_gene	CDR3aa	CDR3nt
TRBV12-3/TRBV12-4	TRBJ2-6	.	.	CASSPGRGANVLTF	TGTGCCAGCAGTCCTGGTAGGGGGGCCAACGTCCTGACTTTC
TRBV7-2	TRBJ2-5	.	.	CASKRRLGNQETQYF	TGTGCCAGCAAGCGGCGTTTAGGGAACCAAGAGACCCAGTACTTC
TRBV27	TRBJ2-7	.	TRBD2	CASSMFGPSGSPEQYF	TGTGCCAGCAGCATGTTCGGGCCTAGCGGGAGTCCCGAGCAGTACTTC
TRBV3-1	TRBJ1-5	.	.	CASSQDLARNQPQHF	TGTGCCAGCAGCCAAGATCTGGCGCGTAATCAGCCCCAGCATTTT
TRBV9	TRBJ2-7	.	TRBD1	CASSVFVQGAHEQYF	TGTGCCAGCAGCGTATTTGTACAGGGGGCCCACGAGCAGTACTTC
TRBV28	TRBJ1-2	.	.	CASTDSEVVIRGYTF	TGTGCCAGCACCGACTCGGAGGTCGTGATCCGTGGCTACACCTTC
TRBV7-9	TRBJ2-7	.	.	CASSLWTNYEQYF	TGTGCCAGCAGCTTGTGGACCAACTACGAGCAGTACTTC
TRBV18	TRBJ1-2	once	.	CASSPDLSYGYTF	TGTGCCAGCTCACCGGACCTCTCCTATGGCTACACCTTC
TRBV7-8	TRBJ2-7	once	.	CASSLETGYEQYF	TGTGCCAGCAGCTTAGAGACAGGCTACGAGCAGTACTTC
TRBV7-8	TRBJ2-1	once	.	CASSLVTGAEQFF	TGTGCCAGCAGCTTAGTGACGGGGGCTGAGCAGTTCTTC
TRBV9	TRBJ2-1	.	.	CASSVVGGGYNEQFF	TGTGCCAGCAGCGTAGTAGGTGGCGGTTACAATGAGCAGTTCTTC
TRBV18	TRBJ1-5	.	.	CASSPPGPKGNQPQHF	TGTGCCAGCTCACCACCAGGACCTAAGGGCAATCAGCCCCAGCATTTT
TRBV5-4	TRBJ1-1	.	.	CASSVDSLNTEAFF	TGTGCCAGCAGCGTGGACAGCCTGAACACTGAAGCTTTCTTT
TRBV6-5	TRBJ2-7	.	TRBD2	CASSYGIRTSGRVSYEQYF	TGTGCCAGCAGTTACGGCATCAGGACTAGCGGGAGAGTTTCCTACGAGCAGTACTTC
TRBV5-1	TRBJ1-6	.	.	CARNLLPLHF	TGCGCCAGAAACCTTCTACCCCTCCACTTT
TRBV7-9	TRBJ1-2	.	.	CASRFPSGYGYTF	TGTGCCAGCAGATTTCCATCCGGCTATGGCTACACCTTC
TRBV15	TRBJ1-2	.	.	CATSRDFGGDGYTF	TGTGCCACCAGCAGAGATTTCGGGGGAGATGGCTACACCTTC
TRBV6-2/TRBV6-3	TRBJ2-1	.	TRBD2	CASRTLAGGPTSYNEQFF	TGTGCCAGCAGAACTCTAGCGGGAGGGCCAACTTCCTACAATGAGCAGTTCTTC
TRBV18	TRBJ1-1	once	.	CASSPRRNTEAFF	TGTGCCAGCTCACCGCGGAGGAACACTGAAGCTTTCTTT
TRBV7-2	TRBJ2-3	few	.	CASSLDGSTDTQYF	TGTGCCAGCAGCTTAGACGGGAGCACAGATACGCAGTATTTT
TRBV2	TRBJ2-3	.	.	CASSAVSSTDTQYF	TGTGCCAGCAGTGCGGTTTCTAGCACAGATACGCAGTATTTT